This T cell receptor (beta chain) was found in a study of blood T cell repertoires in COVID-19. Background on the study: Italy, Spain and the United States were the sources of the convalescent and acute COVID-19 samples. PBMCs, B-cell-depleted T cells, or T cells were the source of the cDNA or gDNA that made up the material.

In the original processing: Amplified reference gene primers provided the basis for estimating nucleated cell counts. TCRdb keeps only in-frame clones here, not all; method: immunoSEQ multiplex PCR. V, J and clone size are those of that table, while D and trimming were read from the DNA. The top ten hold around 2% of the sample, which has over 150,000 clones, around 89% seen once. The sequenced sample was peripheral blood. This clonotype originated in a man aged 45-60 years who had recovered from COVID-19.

The CDR3 sequence is CASSILQGLRRNTEAFF. The CDR3 nucleotides read TGTGCCAGCAGCATTCTACAGGGGCTTAGACGGAACACTGAAGCTTTCTTT. This rearrangement joins TRBV7-2 to TRBJ1-1; the match to TRBD1 covers 7 bases. J lost 1 base, V lost 5 bases, and 13 bases had no gene match. Germline CDR1 SGHTA, CDR2 FQGNSA. This CDR3 is 17 amino acids long.